Each of the 8 T cell receptor beta chains below was sequenced from the same sample in a study of OX40 agonist ivuxolimab in advanced cancers. The assay was immunoSEQ multiplex PCR, and TCRdb's table has in-frame clones only and misses some. This table has under 50,000 clones, roughly 80% appearing once. The starting material was CD4+ or CD8+ T cells sorted from blood, obtained in a trial of the OX40 agonist ivuxolimab. Receptors were obtained from an adult with an advanced solid tumor such as melanoma, head and neck, liver or kidney cancer.

This clone was detected once. The chain uses TRBV4-1 and TRBJ1-1; 7 bases are shared with TRBD1. Germline CDR1 and CDR2: MGHRA and YSYEKL. Trimming removed 0 bases from V and 4 bases from J; junction bases left unmatched: 5. This CDR3 region has 15 residues. This chain's CDR3 is CASSQDRGLSTEAFF. The CDR3 nucleotides read TGCGCCAGCAGCCAAGATAGGGGGCTCAGCACTGAAGCTTTCTTT.

The chain links TRBV5-1 to TRBJ1-5; 8 bases agree with TRBD1. The V gene's germline CDR1 is SGHRS and CDR2 YFSETQ. The CDR3 runs to 16 residues. V gave up 4 bases and J gave up 2 bases; unmatched junction bases: 8. This chain's CDR3 is CASSPGQGGGNQPQHF. The CDR3 region has the DNA TGCGCCAGCAGCCCCGGACAGGGAGGGGGCAATCAGCCCCAGCATTTT.

The gene calls are TRBV6-1 and TRBJ2-7; 10 nucleotides line up with TRBD1. Looked up from germline, CDR1 is MNHNS and CDR2 is SASEGT. Trimming cost V 9 bases and J 12 bases; bases outside gene matches: 11. This CDR3 has 12 residues. CDR3 sequence (DNA): TGTGCCAGTGCCCAGGACAGGGGGGTAAGGTACTTC. Its translation is CASAQDRGVRYF.

In its sample, this clone was seen a few times. The chain combines TRBV27 with TRBJ2-7; TRBD2 agrees at 8 bases. The CDR3 runs 14 residues. Looked up from germline, CDR1 is MNHEY and CDR2 is SMNVEV (reference sequence). V was pared by 6 bases and J by 2 bases, with 6 bases of the junction left unmatched. The CDR3 DNA sequence: TGTGCCAGCAGAAGGGCGGGAGGAACCTACGAGCAGTACTTC. It encodes CASRRAGGTYEQYF.

A single count supports this clone. The gene calls are TRBV30 and TRBJ1-5; unclear D gene. From germline, CDR1 is GTSNPN and CDR2 SVGIG (reference sequence). Trimming left V 2 bases short and J 7 bases short, with 9 bases between. This CDR3 is built from 12 residues. The CDR3 bases are TGTGCCTGGAGTCCGGGTGGCCAGCCCCAGCATTTT. Its translation: CAWSPGGQPQHF.

The rearrangement links TRBV27 to TRBJ2-3; TRBD1 agrees at 8 bases. V lost 4 bases and J lost 4; bases outside the gene matches: 4. CDR3 length: 14 amino acids. Germline V lookup: CDR1 MNHEY, CDR2 SMNVEV (reference sequence). The CDR3 loop is CASSSGGGSDTQYF. CDR3 DNA sequence: TGTGCCAGCAGTTCAGGGGGCGGCTCAGATACGCAGTATTTT.

The genes are TRBV6-5 and TRBJ2-7; D ambiguous. Germline CDR1 and CDR2: MNHEY and SVGAGI. Trimming removed 0 bases at V and 0 bases at J, with 6 bases between. The CDR3 spans 14 residues. CDR3 protein: CASSYSRSSYEQYF. CDR3 DNA sequence: TGTGCCAGCAGTTACTCCAGGAGCTCCTACGAGCAGTACTTC.

The rearrangement links TRBV5-1 to TRBJ2-7; TRBD2 aligns across 11 bases. The CDR3 has 15 residues. After removal of 2 bases from V and 2 bases from J, the junction contained 3 bases not matched to a gene. Looked up from germline, CDR1 is SGHRS and CDR2 is YFSETQ. The DNA of the CDR3 is TGCGCCAGCAGCTTTCTAGCGGGAGGTACCTACGAGCAGTACTTC. Its protein product is CASSFLAGGTYEQYF. The full variable domain, with the rest looked up from reference TRBV5-1 and TRBJ2-7, is KAGVTQTPRYLIKTRGQQVTLSCSPISGHRSVSWYQQTPGQGLQFLFEYFSETQRNKGNFPGRFSGRQFSNSRSEMNVSTLELGDSALYLCASSFLAGGTYEQYFGPGTRLTVT.